This TCR beta chain was captured in a study of shared clonotypes between healthy human individuals. Original processing methods: ImmunoSEQ only sent back junction sequences with no quality scores, so filtering was done differently. The table came from immunoSEQ multiplex PCR; TCRdb's copy has only in-frame clones and leaves some out. V, J and clone size reflect that table, while D and trimming were determined from the DNA. This table holds around 2.3 million clones, approximately 96% found once. Whole-study results and caveats: The represented genetic and exposure-history diversity was limited by the small number of donors. Shared clonotypes: approximately 5.3% naive CD4, around 3.4% naive CD8, about 2.4% memory CD4, approximately 0.4% memory CD8.

Comments on this clone: Antigen specificity is unknown.

Trimming cost V 5 bases and J 2 bases; bases outside gene matches: 4. The CDR3 contains 14 residues. Germline loops: CDR1 SGHTA, CDR2 FQGNSA. Participating donors were healthy, HIV-negative adults free of recent acute infections or vaccinations. The genes are TRBV7-2 and TRBJ2-7; 9 bases agree with TRBD1. Sample: naive CD4+ T cells sorted from blood. Subset denoted: CD45RA+ positively selected. This clonotype was obtained from a man aged 18 to 29 in good health. Written as DNA, the CDR3 is TGTGCCAGCAGCAAGGGACAGGGTACCTACGAGCAGTACTTC. Amino acids: CASSKGQGTYEQYF.